The rows below give T cell receptor beta chains drawn from one sample of a study of human T cells and chemical hapten exposure. MiXCR, applied by TCRdb to the RACE reads, yields one record per CDR3 protein. The data contain about 110,000 distinct CDR3 sequences, approximately 8.8% of them seen just once; the ten biggest clones take up around 3%. This specimen was whole blood, taken in connection with sensitization to the hapten diphenylcyclopropenone (DPC). Source of these receptors: a middle-aged woman with alopecia areata. Some clones in this sample may be carry-over from other donors' samples. Each CDR3 is given with its conserved first and last residue. The D gene is left open where the match is weak.

J gene	V gene	D gene	CDR3 protein
TRBJ1-1	TRBV29-1	TRBD1	CSVRKQGVGVTEAFF
TRBJ1-6	TRBV12-3/TRBV12-4	NA	CASSFQNSPLHF
TRBJ1-2	TRBV7-9	NA	CASSLQTAGYGYTF
TRBJ1-6	TRBV10-3	TRBD1	CAISEGGTGSSYNSPLHF
TRBJ1-1	TRBV7-8	NA	CASSPNLRTEAFF
TRBJ1-5	TRBV9	TRBD1	CASSGGQLNQPQHF
TRBJ2-1	TRBV11-2	NA	CASSLLQGYNEQFF
TRBJ1-5	TRBV28	NA	CASTPGGWQPQHF
TRBJ1-5	TRBV6-2/TRBV6-3	NA	CASTTAAYSNQPQHF
TRBJ2-4	TRBV27	TRBD1	CASRTSGTGLPIWYF
TRBJ1-6	TRBV5-5	TRBD1	CASSLDRGRYNSPLHF
TRBJ2-3	TRBV12-3/TRBV12-4	NA	CASSRNTSPRGDTQYF
TRBJ1-4	TRBV9	TRBD1	CASSAGQGTATNEKLFF
TRBJ2-3	TRBV6-6	NA	CASSYSEGTSTDTQYF
TRBJ2-5	TRBV7-9	NA	CASSLDSFGTQYF
TRBJ2-1	TRBV14	TRBD1	CASSQGQGMGQFF
TRBJ2-5	TRBV19	NA	CASTPIGGSETQYF
TRBJ2-7	TRBV11-3	NA	CASSLDGPGTEQYF
TRBJ2-3	TRBV12-3/TRBV12-4	NA	CASSFGGSTDTQYF
TRBJ2-1	TRBV2	NA	CASSVNEQFF
TRBJ2-3	TRBV7-2	TRBD1	CASSLGGGQGAMNTQYF
TRBJ1-2	TRBV28	NA	CASTKYGYGYTF
TRBJ2-1	TRBV7-9	NA	CASAETFRRGEQFF
TRBJ2-3	TRBV5-1	NA	CASSLEGHTDTQYF
TRBJ1-2	TRBV7-9	NA	CASSLEIGIPTF
TRBJ1-2	TRBV29-1	NA	CSVEDGGASNYGYTF
TRBJ1-6	TRBV9	TRBD1	CASSTGTVDSPLHF
TRBJ2-2	TRBV12-3/TRBV12-4	NA	CASSGRADNTGELFF
TRBJ2-4	TRBV10-1	NA	CASSESVSWGKNIQYF
TRBJ2-2	TRBV7-2	TRBD2	CASSLMRGDTGELFF
TRBJ1-4	TRBV7-6	TRBD1	CASSLGPGQGNEKLFF
TRBJ2-1	TRBV5-1	TRBD1	CASSWDRGNEQFF
TRBJ2-2	TRBV20-1	NA	CSARDSSGPNTGELFF
TRBJ2-7	TRBV28	TRBD2	CASGGSDEQYF
TRBJ2-6	TRBV20-1	NA	CSAPGWTGANVLTF
TRBJ1-5	TRBV9	TRBD1	CASSPRDRGGGPQHF
TRBJ2-3	TRBV29-1	TRBD1	CSVSGTVIDTQYF
TRBJ2-6	TRBV4-1	TRBD1	CASSHKGTGGLSSGANVLTF
TRBJ2-1	TRBV10-2	TRBD2	CASSAPRAGGLDEQFF
TRBJ2-3	TRBV7-6	TRBD2	CASSPRGRGEYTDTQYF
TRBJ1-4	TRBV7-6	NA	CASSLNPVVNEKLFF
TRBJ1-6	TRBV20-1	NA	CSATGSYNSPLHF
TRBJ1-5	TRBV10-3	NA	CATMDPRTDQPQHF
TRBJ2-1	TRBV18	TRBD2	CASSLPLQGTSSYNEQFF
TRBJ2-3	TRBV20-1	TRBD2	CSARRGATDTQYF
TRBJ1-2	TRBV6-2/TRBV6-3	NA	CASTPWPVGWGYTF
TRBJ2-7	TRBV4-1	NA	CASSQERRGLPYEQYF
TRBJ2-1	TRBV6-5	NA	CASSSENRENEQFF
TRBJ2-2	TRBV5-4	NA	CASSLKGVAGELFF
TRBJ1-6	TRBV19	TRBD1	CASSIVSGTGVFNSPLHF
TRBJ2-1	TRBV7-7	NA	CASSLSGGGGEQFF
TRBJ1-5	TRBV30	TRBD1	CAWSHRGNQPQHF
TRBJ1-3	TRBV7-2	NA	CASSPRGNTIYF
TRBJ2-1	TRBV27	TRBD2	CASSLRLAGDPVYNEQFF
TRBJ1-2	TRBV29-1	NA	CSVGSQGGLLGYTF
TRBJ2-5	TRBV28	NA	CASSFLGAIQETQYF
TRBJ2-3	TRBV29-1	TRBD2	CSGDSGGRDTQYF
TRBJ2-6	TRBV5-1	NA	CASSMGVGSGANVLTF